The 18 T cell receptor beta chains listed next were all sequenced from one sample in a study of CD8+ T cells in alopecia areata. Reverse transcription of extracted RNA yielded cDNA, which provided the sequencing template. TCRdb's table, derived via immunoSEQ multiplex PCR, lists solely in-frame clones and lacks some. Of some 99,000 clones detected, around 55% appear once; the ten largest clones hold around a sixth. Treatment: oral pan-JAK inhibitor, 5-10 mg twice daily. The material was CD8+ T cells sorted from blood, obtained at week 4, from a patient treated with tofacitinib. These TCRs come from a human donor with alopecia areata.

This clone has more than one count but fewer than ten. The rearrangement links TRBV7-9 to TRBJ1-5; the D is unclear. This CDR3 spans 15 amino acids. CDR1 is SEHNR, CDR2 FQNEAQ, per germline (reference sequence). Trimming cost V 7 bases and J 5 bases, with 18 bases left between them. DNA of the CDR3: TGTGCCAGCATGGAAAGGTACGTCAATCATCAGCCCCAGCATTTT. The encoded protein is CASMERYVNHQPQHF.

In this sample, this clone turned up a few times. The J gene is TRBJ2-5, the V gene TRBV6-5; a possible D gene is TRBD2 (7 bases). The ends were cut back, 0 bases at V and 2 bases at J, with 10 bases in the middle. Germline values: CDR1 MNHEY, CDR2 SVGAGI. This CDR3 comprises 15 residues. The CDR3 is CASSYSGGTQETQYF. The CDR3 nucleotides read TGTGCCAGCAGTTACTCGGGGGGGACACAAGAGACCCAGTACTTC.

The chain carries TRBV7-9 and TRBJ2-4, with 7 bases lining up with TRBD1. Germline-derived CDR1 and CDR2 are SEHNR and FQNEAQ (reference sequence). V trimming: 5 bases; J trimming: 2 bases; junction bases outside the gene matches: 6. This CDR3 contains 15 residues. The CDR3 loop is CASSALQGTKNIQYF. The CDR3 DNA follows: TGTGCCAGCAGCGCGCTACAGGGGACCAAAAACATTCAGTACTTC. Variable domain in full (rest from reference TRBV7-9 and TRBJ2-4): DTGVSQNPRHKITKRGQNVTFRCDPISEHNRLYWYRQTLGQGPEFLTYFQNEAQLEKSRLLSDRFSAERPKGSFSTLEIQRTEQGDSAMYLCASSALQGTKNIQYFGAGTRLSVL.

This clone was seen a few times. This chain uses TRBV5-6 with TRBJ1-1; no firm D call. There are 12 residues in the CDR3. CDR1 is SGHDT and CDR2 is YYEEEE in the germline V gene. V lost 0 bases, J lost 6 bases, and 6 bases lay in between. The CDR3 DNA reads TGTGCCAGCAGCTTGGTAGGGTCTGAAGCTTTCTTT. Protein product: CASSLVGSEAFF.

The CDR3 coding sequence is TGTGCCTTGTTGGGACAGGGGGCTTATGGCTACACCTTC. This codes for CALLGQGAYGYTF. V and J are TRBV30 and TRBJ1-2, with 12 bases lining up with TRBD1. Germline loops: CDR1 GTSNPN, CDR2 SVGIG (reference sequence). The CDR3 length is 13 residues. V gave up 7 bases and J gave up 5 bases; unmatched junction bases: 5.

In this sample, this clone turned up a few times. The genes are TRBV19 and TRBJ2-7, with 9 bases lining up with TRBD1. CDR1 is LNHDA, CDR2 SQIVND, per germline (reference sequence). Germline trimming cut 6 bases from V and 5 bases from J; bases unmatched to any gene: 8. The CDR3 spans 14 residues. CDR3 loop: CASRMGQGPNEQYF. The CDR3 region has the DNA TGTGCCAGTAGGATGGGACAGGGTCCCAACGAGCAGTACTTC.

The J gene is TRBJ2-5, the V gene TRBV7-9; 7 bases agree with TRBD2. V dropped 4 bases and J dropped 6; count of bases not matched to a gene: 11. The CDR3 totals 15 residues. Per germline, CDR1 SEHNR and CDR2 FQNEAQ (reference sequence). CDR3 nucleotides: TGTGCCAGCAGCTCTTCTTCCGCGGGAGCCAAGACCCAGTACTTC. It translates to CASSSSSAGAKTQYF.

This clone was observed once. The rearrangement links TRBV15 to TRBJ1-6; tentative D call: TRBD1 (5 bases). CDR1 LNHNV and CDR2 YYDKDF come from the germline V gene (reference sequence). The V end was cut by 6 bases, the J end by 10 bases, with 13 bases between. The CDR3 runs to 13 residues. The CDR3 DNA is TGTGCCACCAGAGATCAGGGAGGATCACCCCTCCACTTT. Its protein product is CATRDQGGSPLHF. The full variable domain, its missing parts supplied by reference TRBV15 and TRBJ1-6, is DAMVIQNPRYQVTQFGKPVTLSCSQTLNHNVMYWYQQKSSQAPKLLFHYYDKDFNNEADTPDNFQSRRPNTSFCFLDIRSPGLGDTAMYLCATRDQGGSPLHFGNGTRLTVT.

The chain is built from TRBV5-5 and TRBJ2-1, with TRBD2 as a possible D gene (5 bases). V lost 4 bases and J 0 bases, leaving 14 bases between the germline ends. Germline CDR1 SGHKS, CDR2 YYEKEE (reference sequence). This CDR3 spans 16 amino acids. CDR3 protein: CASSPDFPSSYNEQFF. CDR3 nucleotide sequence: TGTGCCAGCAGCCCGGACTTTCCTAGCTCCTACAATGAGCAGTTCTTC. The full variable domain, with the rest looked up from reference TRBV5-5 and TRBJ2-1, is DAGVTQSPTHLIKTRGQQVTLRCSPISGHKSVSWYQQVLGQGPQFIFQYYEKEERGRGNFPDRFSARQFPNYSSELNVNALLLGDSALYLCASSPDFPSSYNEQFFGPGTRLTVL.

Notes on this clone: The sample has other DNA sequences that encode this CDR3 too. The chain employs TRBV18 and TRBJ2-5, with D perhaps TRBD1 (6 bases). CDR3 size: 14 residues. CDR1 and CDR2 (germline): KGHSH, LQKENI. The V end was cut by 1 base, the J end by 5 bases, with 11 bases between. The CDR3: CASSPRGQGETQYF. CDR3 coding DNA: TGTGCCAGCTCACCACGGGGCCAGGGGGAGACCCAGTACTTC.

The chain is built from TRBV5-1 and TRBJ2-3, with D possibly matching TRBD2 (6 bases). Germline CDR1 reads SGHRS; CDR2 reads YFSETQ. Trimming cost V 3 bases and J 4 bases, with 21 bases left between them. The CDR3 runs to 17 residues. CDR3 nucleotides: TGCGCCAGCAGCTCGGAGGGGCGGGTAACGGCCGCAGATACGCAGTATTTT. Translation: CASSSEGRVTAADTQYF.

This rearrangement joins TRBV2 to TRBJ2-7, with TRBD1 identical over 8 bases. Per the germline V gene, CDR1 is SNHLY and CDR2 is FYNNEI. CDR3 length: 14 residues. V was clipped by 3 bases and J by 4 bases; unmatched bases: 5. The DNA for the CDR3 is TGTGCCAGCAGTGACCCCGGACAGGGTTACGAGCAGTACTTC. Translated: CASSDPGQGYEQYF.

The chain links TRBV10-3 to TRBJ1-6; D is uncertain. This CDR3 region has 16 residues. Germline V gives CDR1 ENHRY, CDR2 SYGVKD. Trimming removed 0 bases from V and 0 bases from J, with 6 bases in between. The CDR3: CAISESGISYNSPLHF. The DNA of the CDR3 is TGTGCCATCAGTGAGTCTGGGATCTCCTATAATTCACCCCTCCACTTT.

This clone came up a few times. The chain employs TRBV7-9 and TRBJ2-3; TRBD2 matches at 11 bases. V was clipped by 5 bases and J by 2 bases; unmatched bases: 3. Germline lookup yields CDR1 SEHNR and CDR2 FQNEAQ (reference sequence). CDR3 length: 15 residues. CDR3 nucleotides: TGTGCCAGCAGCCCACTAGCGGGGGACACAGATACGCAGTATTTT. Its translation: CASSPLAGDTDTQYF.

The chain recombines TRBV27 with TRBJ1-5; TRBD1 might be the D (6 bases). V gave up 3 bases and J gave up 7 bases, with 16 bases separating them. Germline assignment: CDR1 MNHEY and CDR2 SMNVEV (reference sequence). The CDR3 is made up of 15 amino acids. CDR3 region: CASSFGVGAGQPQHF. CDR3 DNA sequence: TGTGCCAGCAGTTTCGGTGTGGGGGCGGGACAGCCCCAGCATTTT.

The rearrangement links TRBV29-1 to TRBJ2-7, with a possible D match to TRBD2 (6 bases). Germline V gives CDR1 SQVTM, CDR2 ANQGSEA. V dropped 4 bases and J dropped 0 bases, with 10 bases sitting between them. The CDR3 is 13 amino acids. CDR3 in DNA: TGCAGCGTTGTTTGGGGGGACTCCTACGAGCAGTACTTC. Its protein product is CSVVWGDSYEQYF.

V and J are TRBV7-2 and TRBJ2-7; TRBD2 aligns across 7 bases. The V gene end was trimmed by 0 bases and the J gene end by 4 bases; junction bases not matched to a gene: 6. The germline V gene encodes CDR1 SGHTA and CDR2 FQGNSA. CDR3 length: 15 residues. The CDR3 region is CASSLATGLKYEQYF. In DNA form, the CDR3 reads TGTGCCAGCAGCTTAGCGACGGGACTAAAGTACGAGCAGTACTTC. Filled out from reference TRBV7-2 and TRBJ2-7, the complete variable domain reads GAGVSQSPSNKVTEKGKDVELRCDPISGHTALYWYRQSLGQGLEFLIYFQGNSAPDKSGLPSDRFSAERTGGSVSTLTIQRTQQEDSAVYLCASSLATGLKYEQYFGPGTRLTVT.

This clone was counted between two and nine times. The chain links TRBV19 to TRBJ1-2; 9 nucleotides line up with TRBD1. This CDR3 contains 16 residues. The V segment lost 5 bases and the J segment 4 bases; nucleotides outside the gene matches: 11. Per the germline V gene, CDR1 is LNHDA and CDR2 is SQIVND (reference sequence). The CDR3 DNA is TGTGCCAGTAGTGCCCCAAACAGGGGGCTGGTCTATGGCTACACCTTC. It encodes CASSAPNRGLVYGYTF.